Following are 6 T cell receptor beta chains from one sample sequenced in a study of vaccination and CD4 T cells after COVID-19. Sequencing of DNA taken from cultured CD4+ T cells relied on the Oncomine TCR Beta short-read assay. TCRdb redid the calling of the PCR reads with MiXCR, one entry per CDR3 protein. Altogether about 18,000 distinct CDR3 sequences are present, 40% to 50% being singletons, with the ten largest covering about 6.3%. No antigen has been identified for these receptors. Treatment specified: roughly 11-day PBMC culture with coronavirus spike peptide pools or control peptides (ViraFEST assay). The sample consisted of CD4+ T cells from blood, cultured in vitro, taken before SARS-CoV-2 vaccination. All receptors derive from a human donor who had recovered from COVID-19.

V and J are TRBV29-1 and TRBJ1-6; D unclear. CDR1 and CDR2 from the germline V gene are SQVTM and ANQGSEA. The CDR3 has 13 residues. V was trimmed by 4 bases and J by 8 bases, leaving 12 bases between them. The CDR3 coding sequence is TGCAGCGTTGCGACTGCTAGGGATTCACCCCTCCACTTT. Translating gives CSVATARDSPLHF.

The genes are TRBV7-9 and TRBJ2-5; 12 bases match TRBD2. CDR1 SEHNR and CDR2 FQNEAQ come from the germline V gene (reference sequence). The CDR3 has 17 residues. The junction had 10 bases not matched to a gene; V was cut back by 3 bases and J by 5 bases. CDR3 DNA: TGTGCCAGCAGCTTCGTTGGACTAGCGGGGCCTGGGGAGACCCAGTACTTC. Protein sequence: CASSFVGLAGPGETQYF.

This clonotype has more than one count but fewer than ten. The rearrangement uses TRBV11-2 and TRBJ1-2, with a weak D call TRBD1 (5 bases). Trimming removed 1 base from V and 3 bases from J, with 18 bases in between. Germline values: CDR1 SGHAT, CDR2 FQNNGV. This CDR3 is built from 17 residues. The CDR3 region has the DNA TGTGCCAGCAGCTTAGGGAGGGGACGTCGGATCGACTATGGCTACACCTTC. Its protein is CASSLGRGRRIDYGYTF.

This clonotype has just a few counts. The V gene is TRBV20-1, the J gene TRBJ1-2, with D unresolved. The CDR3 consists of 11 residues. V was shortened by 6 bases and J by 6 bases, with 11 bases between the two germline ends. Per the germline V gene, CDR1 is DFQATT and CDR2 is SNEGSKA (reference sequence). CDR3 protein: CSARVADGYTF. The CDR3 DNA sequence: TGCAGTGCCCGCGTCGCGGATGGCTACACCTTC.

This clonotype was counted only a few times. This chain connects TRBV24-1 to TRBJ1-6; a weak D match, TRBD1 (6 bases). V was shortened by 9 bases and J by 9 bases, with 14 bases between the two germline ends. Looked up from germline, CDR1 is KGHDR and CDR2 is SFDVKD. The CDR3 is made up of 13 amino acids. CDR3 sequence: CATPRGLSSPLHF. The CDR3 DNA is TGTGCCACCCCGAGGGGGTTAAGTTCACCCCTCCACTTT.

The V and J genes are TRBV6-1 and TRBJ1-2; D might be TRBD1 (6 bases). Trimming took off 3 bases at V and 4 bases at J, with 21 bases between the two ends. Germline V gene data show CDR1 as MNHNS and CDR2 as SASEGT. This CDR3 spans 17 amino acids. CDR3 sequence: CASSDLSRGGRAYGYTF. CDR3 in DNA: TGTGCCAGCAGTGATCTATCCAGGGGTGGCAGGGCCTATGGCTACACCTTC.